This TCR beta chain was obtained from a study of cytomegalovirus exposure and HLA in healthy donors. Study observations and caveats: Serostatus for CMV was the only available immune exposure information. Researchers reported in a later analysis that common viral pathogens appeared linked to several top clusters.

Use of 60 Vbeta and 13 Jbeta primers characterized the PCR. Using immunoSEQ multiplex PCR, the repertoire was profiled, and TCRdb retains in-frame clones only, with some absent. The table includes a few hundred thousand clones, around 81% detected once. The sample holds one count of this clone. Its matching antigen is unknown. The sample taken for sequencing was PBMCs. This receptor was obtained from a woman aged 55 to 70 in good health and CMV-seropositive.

In DNA form, the CDR3 reads TGTGCCAGCAGTGCCGGACAGGGCCAAGAGACCCAGTACTTC. Amino acid sequence: CASSAGQGQETQYF. The rearrangement links TRBV2 to TRBJ2-5; 8 bases agree with TRBD1. V trimming: 4 bases; J trimming: 1 base; junction bases outside the gene matches: 2. CDR1 is SNHLY and CDR2 is FYNNEI in the germline V gene. This CDR3 contains 14 residues. The entire variable domain, with the rest obtained from reference TRBV2 and TRBJ2-5, is as follows: EPEVTQTPSHQVTQMGQEVILRCVPISNHLYFYWYRQILGQKVEFLVSFYNNEISEKSEIFDDQFSVERPDGSNFTLKIRSTKLEDSAMYFCASSAGQGQETQYFGPGTRLLVL.